The present entry profiles one T cell receptor beta chain with its context. The antigen remains unidentified. With a much larger clone just one base away, this may be a read error. This record belongs to a study of T cells in Graves' hyperthyroidism and ophthalmopathy. TCR beta CDR3 regions were amplified from RNA transcripts. The TCR CDR3 was amplified in a first-round RT-PCR using the HTBI primer set. One entry per CDR3 protein results from TCRdb running MiXCR on the multiplex PCR reads. The table includes about 480,000 distinct CDR3 sequences, around 22% detected once. Notes on the study in general: Most thyroid clonotypes that were expanded above 0.001 also turned up in blood.

Sequencing was done on a sample of blood. This clonotype was sampled from a woman aged 30 to 39 with Graves' ophthalmopathy.

The CDR3: CAGSGRTSGGAQETQYF. CDR3 nucleotide sequence: TGTGCCGGCAGCGGCAGGACTAGCGGGGGGGCTCAGGAGACCCAGTACTTC. The chain joins TRBV11-2 to TRBJ2-5; 15 nucleotides line up with TRBD2. Per germline, CDR1 SGHAT and CDR2 FQNNGV. The CDR3 is 17 residues long. Variable domain in full (rest from reference TRBV11-2 and TRBJ2-5): EAGVAQSPRYKIIEKRQSVAFWCNPISGHATLYWYQQILGQGPKLLIQFQNNGVVDDSQLPKDRFSAERLKGVDSTLKIQPAKLEDSAVYLCAGSGRTSGGAQETQYFGPGTRLLVL.